This T cell receptor (beta chain) was recovered during a study of graft-versus-host responses after intestinal transplantation. In the study overall: Multivisceral, liver-intestinal, or isolated intestinal grafts were transplanted into recipients. Every one of the recipients received anti-thymocyte globulin induction and afterwards took tacrolimus and steroids for roughly three years.

Produced via immunoSEQ multiplex PCR; TCRdb's table is partial and in-frame only. The repertoire holds more than 12,000 clones, with 30% to 35% as singletons. This CDR3 region has 17 residues. V shed 8 bases and J 2 bases; nucleotides not matched to a gene: 13. The germline V gene has CDR1 SGHVT and CDR2 SQSDAQ. This clone was detected a few times. Labeling with CFSE marked some 200,000 responder cells, which were plated with some 200,000 irradiated, violet-dye-labeled stimulator cells. Proliferating CFSE-low CD3+CD4+ and CD3+CD8+ responders were sorted post-reaction. This sequence originates from a human patient who received an intestinal transplant. The chain joins TRBV7-4 to TRBJ2-3, with 10 positions matching TRBD2. The sequenced sample was alloreactive CD4+ T cells from a mixed lymphocyte reaction culture, obtained before intestinal transplant. The subset was: CFSE-low proliferating T cells sorted from approximately 6-day pre-transplant mixed lymphocyte reaction (GvH or HvG direction). The CDR3, as DNA: TGTGCCAGCCCACAACGACTAGCGGGTTACTACACAGATACGCAGTATTTT. Residues: CASPQRLAGYYTDTQYF.